This TCR beta chain was obtained from a study of human T cells and chemical hapten exposure (dated by TCRdb to about 2021). With respect to the entire study: For sensitization, 2% DPC in acetone was applied to a roughly 2 cm by roughly 2 cm area of upper inner arm skin. Weekly therapeutic DPC doses were additionally applied to the scalp of patients throughout the roughly 23-week study period. Blood for TCR sequencing was provided by twenty-nine alopecia patients at one to four time points (pre-sensitization, 2, 6 and 24 weeks). Patch testing was performed on the upper back with Finn chambers containing 0.01% DPC, and the patch tests were scored after 6 days according to International Contact Dermatitis Research Group standards. Blood was sampled from patients pre-sensitization (week 0) and at 2, 6 and about 24 weeks after DPC sensitization. The patient cohort, mostly female, included alopecia areata with under or over 50% scalp involvement, alopecia totalis and alopecia universalis. In alopecia patients, the study followed how the peripheral blood TCR repertoire changed in vivo over primary and secondary sensitization to diphenylcyclopropenone (DPC), a hapten. Libraries were combined into a pool for sequencing, and differences in TCR yield between samples came mainly from small differences in library volumes within the pool.

The label giving this sample's time point can be read as: pre-sensitization, week 0. The treatment or condition tag for this specimen amounts to: therapeutic diphenylcyclopropenone sensitization with weekly scalp DPC. Blood at each patch-test visit was drawn before the patch test was applied. Patients were eligible if aged 18 to 70, diagnosed with alopecia and judged suitable for DPC therapy, and pregnant patients were excluded. Unfractionated whole blood was collected in Tempus Blood RNA tubes, and total RNA was extracted from that blood. Points the paper makes about the study in general: Compared with pre-sensitization or healthy control sets, expanded TCRs formed significantly more large CDR3 similarity clusters, which is consistent with antigen-driven responses. The number of PT1 expanded TCRs positively correlated with patch test score, significant at thresholds 8, 16 and 32 but not 4. Because all patients had alopecia, a presumed autoimmune disease, the immune response of the patients might differ from that of healthy individuals. After repeated subsampling, the strength of the expansion versus patch-test correlation and the threshold at which it became significant changed. DPC sensitization did not change the number of TCRs with a frequency above 1 in 1000, and there was no evidence of changes in global repertoire structure.

Library preparation was by RACE. Sequencing was performed on a NextSeq 500. During library preparation, unique molecular identifiers were attached to individual cDNA molecules so that TCRs could be counted quantitatively and reproducibly. From each blood RNA sample, both TCR alpha and TCR beta chains were sequenced. The published analysis was carried out like this. A median of around 96,000 TCRs per sample was observed, with a range of 23,224 to 690,600. V, J and CDR3 annotation of the TCR reads was carried out using the Decombinator software suite. For the PS versus PT1 abundance plots, all samples were subsampled to the same number of TCRs (28,000). Expanded TCRs were defined as absent before sensitization and observed at least eight times at the 2-week time point. TCRdb applied fastp at Q25 and MiXCR to the public reads, then kept only in-frame beta chains. Rows with one shared CDR3 protein collapse into an entry with the most common genes and DNA. The V and J calls follow TCRdb's processing rather than the paper's. Across this sample there are 350,000 to 400,000 distinct CDR3 sequences, with 5% to 6.5% seen only once. The ten most abundant clones make up 2% to 3% of the sample.

Notes on this clonotype: The antigen this receptor binds is unknown. No base qualities exist here, and no much larger clone lies one base off it.

The CDR3 starts with the cysteine, ends with the phenylalanine, and has 16 residues. Left in the record is the CDR3 DNA by itself, 48 bases read in frame from the first base. V ends up 4 bases short and J 9 bases short, with an unmatched junction base count of 14. The germline V gene encodes CDR1 LGHDT and CDR2 YNNKEL (reference sequence). This material consisted of whole blood, taken in connection with sensitization to the hapten diphenylcyclopropenone (DPC). This TCR was recovered from a woman between 45 and 60 years old with alopecia areata. Some clones in this sample may be carry-over from other donors' samples. This receptor chain uses TRBV3-1 and TRBJ2-3; 9 of the junction bases match TRBD2. The base sequence is TGTGCCAGCAGCCGAAAGAGAAGCGGGGGGACTGTGACGCAGTATTTT. The resulting protein is CASSRKRSGGTVTQYF.